The clone carrying this T cell receptor beta chain was detected only a few times. Its antigen is not known. This record comes from a study of T-cell reconstitution after alpha-beta-depleted transplantation in children. Study-wide findings and caveats: About two months after transplant, alpha-beta T cells reportedly came from several hundred expanded graft clones. Newly produced T cells mostly provided counts and TCRbeta diversity after one year, as hyperexpanded clones declined.

As it was prepared, the TCRbeta library received unique molecular identifiers. One entry per CDR3 protein, called by TCRdb with MiXCR from the PCR reads. The sample carries 500,000 to 650,000 distinct CDR3 sequences, approximately 10% recorded once. V shed 5 bases and J 2 bases; nucleotides not matched to a gene: 7. In germline, CDR1 is SGHTA, CDR2 FQGNSA. The CDR3 consists of 15 residues. Sequencing was performed on PBMCs, mostly from graft donor cells, taken 180 days after TCRalphabeta/CD19-depleted stem cell transplant. The sequence derives from a female patient aged 2-15 years who had a stem cell transplant for aplastic anemia, so the T cells may come from the graft donor. The chain combines TRBV7-2 with TRBJ2-7, with 9 bases lining up with TRBD2. The CDR3 sequence: CASSASGNKAYEQYF. The DNA for the CDR3 is TGTGCCAGCAGCGCTAGCGGGAACAAAGCCTACGAGCAGTACTTC.